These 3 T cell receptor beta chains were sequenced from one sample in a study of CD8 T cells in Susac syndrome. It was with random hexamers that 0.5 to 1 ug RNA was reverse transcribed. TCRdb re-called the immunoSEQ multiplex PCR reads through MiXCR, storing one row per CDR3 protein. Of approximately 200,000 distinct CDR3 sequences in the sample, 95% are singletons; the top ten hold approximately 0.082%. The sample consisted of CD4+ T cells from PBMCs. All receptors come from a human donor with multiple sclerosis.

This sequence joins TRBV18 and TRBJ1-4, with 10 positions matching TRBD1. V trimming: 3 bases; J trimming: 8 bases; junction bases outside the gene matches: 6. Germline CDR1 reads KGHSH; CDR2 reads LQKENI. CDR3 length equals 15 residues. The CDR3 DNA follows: TGTGCCAGCTCACCTTCGGGACAGGGGAGCGAAAAACTGTTTTTT. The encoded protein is CASSPSGQGSEKLFF.

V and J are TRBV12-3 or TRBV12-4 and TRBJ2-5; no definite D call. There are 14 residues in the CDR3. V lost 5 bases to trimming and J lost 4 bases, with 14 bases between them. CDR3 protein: CASSPPPTPETQYF. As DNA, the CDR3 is TGTGCCAGCAGTCCACCGCCTACCCCAGAGACCCAGTACTTC.

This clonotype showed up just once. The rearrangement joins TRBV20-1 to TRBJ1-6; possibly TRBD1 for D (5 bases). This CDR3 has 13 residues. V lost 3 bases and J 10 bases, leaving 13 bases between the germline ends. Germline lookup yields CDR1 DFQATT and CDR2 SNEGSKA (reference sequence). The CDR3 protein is CSARPQGDSPLHF. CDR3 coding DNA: TGCAGTGCTAGGCCCCAGGGAGACTCACCCCTCCACTTT.